The 7 T cell receptor beta chains below come from one sample, sequenced in a study of shared clonotypes between healthy human individuals. The data were produced by immunoSEQ multiplex PCR, yet TCRdb's version contains in-frame clones alone and is incomplete. The sample has fewer than 1.8 million clones; approximately 98.5% are singletons. The material sequenced was naive CD4+ T cells sorted from blood. The subset is: CD45RA+ positively selected. These receptors originate from a man in his thirties or forties in good health.

This rearrangement joins TRBV5-1 to TRBJ1-2; no firm D call. Looked up from germline, CDR1 is SGHRS and CDR2 is YFSETQ. CDR3 length: 14 amino acids. Deletions cut 3 bases from V and 4 bases from J, with 13 bases between. CDR3 in DNA: TGCGCCAGCAGCTCCCCCGGGGAATTCTATGGCTACACCTTC. Its protein product is CASSSPGEFYGYTF. The whole variable domain, remainder taken from reference TRBV5-1 and TRBJ1-2, is KAGVTQTPRYLIKTRGQQVTLSCSPISGHRSVSWYQQTPGQGLQFLFEYFSETQRNKGNFPGRFSGRQFSNSRSEMNVSTLELGDSALYLCASSSPGEFYGYTFGSGTRLTVV.

The chain joins TRBV27 to TRBJ2-6, with a possible D match to TRBD1 (5 bases). Trimming stripped 8 bases from V and 0 bases from J, with 14 bases between. Germline lookup yields CDR1 MNHEY and CDR2 SMNVEV (reference sequence). CDR3 length: 16 amino acids. CDR3 bases: TGTGCCAGCGGGGCCAGTTCGAGCTCTGGGGCCAACGTCCTGACTTTC. Translation gives CASGASSSSGANVLTF.

The chain combines TRBV27 with TRBJ2-7, with 10 bases that match TRBD1. Losses at the gene ends were 7 bases for V and 3 bases for J; bases not matched to a gene: 9. Germline loops: CDR1 MNHEY, CDR2 SMNVEV (reference sequence). The CDR3 spans 15 residues. CDR3 nucleotide sequence: TGTGCCAGCATCTCATCGGGACAGGGGTTCTACGAGCAGTACTTC. It translates to CASISSGQGFYEQYF.

Regarding this clone: The sample has other DNA sequences that encode this CDR3 too. The rearrangement joins TRBV6-5 to TRBJ1-5; TRBD1 matches at 8 bases. Trimming at V came to 6 bases and at J to 4 bases, leaving 5 bases not matched to a gene. CDR1 and CDR2 from the germline V gene are MNHEY and SVGAGI. The CDR3 totals 14 residues. CDR3 DNA sequence: TGTGCCAGCAGCCTCGGACAGGGAAATCAGCCCCAGCATTTT. It encodes CASSLGQGNQPQHF.

As concerns this clone: The sample holds other DNA sequences that translate to the same CDR3. The chain uses TRBV19 and TRBJ2-7; TRBD1 aligns across 9 bases. The CDR3 loop spans 15 amino acids. Germline V gives CDR1 LNHDA, CDR2 SQIVND (reference sequence). Germline trimming cut 3 bases from V and 1 base from J; bases unmatched to any gene: 4. The CDR3, as DNA: TGTGCCAGTAGTATCCCGGGACAGGGATCCTACGAGCAGTACTTC. It encodes CASSIPGQGSYEQYF.

This chain joins TRBV28 and TRBJ1-5; TRBD1 agrees at 10 bases. Germline CDR1 is MDHEN and CDR2 is SYDVKM. Trimming cost V 5 bases and J 0 bases; bases outside gene matches: 10. This CDR3 is built from 18 residues. Here the CDR3 reads CASSLTGGPAYSNQPQHF. Here the CDR3 DNA reads TGTGCCAGCAGTCTGACAGGGGGCCCTGCTTATAGCAATCAGCCCCAGCATTTT.

The V call is TRBV18, the J call TRBJ2-2, with D unresolved. The germline V gene encodes CDR1 KGHSH and CDR2 LQKENI. This CDR3 region has 17 residues. V was clipped by 3 bases and J by 4 bases, with 18 bases between them. CDR3 loop: CASSPPNPDISTGELFF. DNA for the CDR3: TGTGCCAGCTCACCGCCCAACCCCGACATATCCACCGGGGAGCTGTTTTTT. Full variable domain (remainder filled in from reference TRBV18 and TRBJ2-2): NAGVMQNPRHLVRRRGQEARLRCSPMKGHSHVYWYRQLPEEGLKFMVYLQKENIIDESGMPKERFSAEFPKEGPSILRIQQVVRGDSAAYFCASSPPNPDISTGELFFGEGSRLTVL.